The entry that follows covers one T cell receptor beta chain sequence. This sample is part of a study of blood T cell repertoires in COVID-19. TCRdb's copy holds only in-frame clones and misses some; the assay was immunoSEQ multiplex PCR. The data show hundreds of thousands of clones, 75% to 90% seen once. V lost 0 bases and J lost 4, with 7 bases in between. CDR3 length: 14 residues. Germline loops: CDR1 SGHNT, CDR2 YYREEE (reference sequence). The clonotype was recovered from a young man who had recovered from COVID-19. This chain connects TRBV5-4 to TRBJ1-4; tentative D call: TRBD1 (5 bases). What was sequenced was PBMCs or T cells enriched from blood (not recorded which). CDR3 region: CASSLDRYNEKLFF. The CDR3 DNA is TGTGCCAGCAGCTTGGACAGGTATAATGAAAAACTGTTTTTT.